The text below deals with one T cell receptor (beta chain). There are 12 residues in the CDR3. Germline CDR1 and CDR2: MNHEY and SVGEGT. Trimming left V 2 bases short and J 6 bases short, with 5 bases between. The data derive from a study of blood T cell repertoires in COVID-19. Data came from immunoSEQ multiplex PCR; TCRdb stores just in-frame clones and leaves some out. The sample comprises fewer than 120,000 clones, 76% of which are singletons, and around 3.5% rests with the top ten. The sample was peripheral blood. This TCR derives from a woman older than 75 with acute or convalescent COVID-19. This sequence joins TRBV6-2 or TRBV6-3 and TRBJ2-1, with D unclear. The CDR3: CASSYNSNEQFF. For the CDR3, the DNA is TGTGCCAGCAGTTACAACAGCAATGAGCAGTTCTTC.